This T cell receptor (beta chain) was found in a study of Tregs in tolerant kidney transplant recipients. Regarding the study as a whole: Donor-specific Treg expansion exceeded global Treg expansion in tolerant patients, suggesting antigen drive.

This CDR3 has 12 residues. V lost 6 bases to trimming and J lost 11 bases; unmatched junction nucleotides: 12. Germline V CDR1 and CDR2: SQVTM, ANQGSEA. Mixed chimerism was transient after nonmyeloablative marrow transplants from related graft donors. TCRdb's copy holds only in-frame clones and misses some; the assay was immunoSEQ multiplex PCR. The sample has 75,000 to 100,000 clones, over 85% seen once. In its sample, this clone was seen once. What it binds is not known. The rearrangement links TRBV29-1 to TRBJ1-1; 7 positions agree with TRBD1. Sequencing used CD4+ T cells from blood (PBMCs), obtained 12 months after the transplant. This clonotype originated in a human patient who received a combined kidney and bone marrow transplant. The graft donor may account for some of the T cells. DNA of the CDR3: TGCAGCGTCCGGGACAGAGACTTTGTGGCTTTCTTT. The encoded protein is CSVRDRDFVAFF. The variable domain in full, completed from reference TRBV29-1 and TRBJ1-1, reads SAVISQKPSRDICQRGTSLTIQCQVDSQVTMMFWYRQQPGQSLTLIATANQGSEATYESGFVIDKFPISRPNLTFSTLTVSNMSPEDSSIYLCSVRDRDFVAFFGQGTRLTVV.